These 21 T cell receptor beta chains were sequenced from one sample in a study of blood T cell repertoires in COVID-19 (dated by TCRdb to about 2020). The method behind the library was the immunoSEQ multiplex PCR assay. TCRdb mirrors the immuneACCESS table, restricted to in-frame sequences. Some clones are absent from its copies; in checked studies, under half trace to an unresolved V gene, and the reason for the others is unknown. The sample table holds around 250,000 clones, of which approximately 80% were seen once. Roughly 15% of the sample is taken by the ten largest. The sample taken for sequencing was PBMCs or T cells enriched from blood (not recorded which). The source is a man aged 40-49 years who had recovered from COVID-19.

This chain joins TRBV19 and TRBJ1-5, with 9 bases aligning to TRBD1. The CDR3 spans 15 residues. V lost 5 bases, J lost 5 bases, and 7 bases stayed unmatched. Per the germline V gene, CDR1 is LNHDA and CDR2 is SQIVND (reference sequence). CDR3 protein: CASSARTGAHQPQHF. In DNA form, the CDR3 reads TGTGCCAGTAGTGCCAGGACAGGGGCTCATCAGCCCCAGCATTTT.

This sequence joins TRBV7-2 and TRBJ2-1, with 11 positions matching TRBD2. The CDR3 sequence is 17 residues long. J lost 7 bases, V lost 4 bases, and 12 bases had no gene match. From germline, CDR1 is SGHTA and CDR2 FQGNSA. The CDR3: CASSSRPLASGRNEQFF. The CDR3 coding sequence is TGTGCCAGCAGCTCCCGACCTTTGGCTAGCGGGAGGAATGAGCAGTTCTTC.

This rearrangement joins TRBV4-1 to TRBJ2-5; 8 bases fit TRBD2. V trimming: 1 base; J trimming: 1 base; junction bases outside the gene matches: 11. Germline CDR1 reads MGHRA; CDR2 reads YSYEKL. This CDR3 is built from 18 residues. In nucleotides, the CDR3 is TGCGCCAGCAGCCAAGTTAGCGGGGCGAATCCTTTCCAAGAGACCCAGTACTTC. Translating it yields CASSQVSGANPFQETQYF.

This clone was observed many times. The chain is built from TRBV6-5 and TRBJ2-7; 7 bases align to TRBD1. The germline CDR1 and CDR2 sequences are MNHEY and SVGAGI. Unmatched junction bases numbered 5, after V lost 0 bases and J lost 0 bases. This CDR3 comprises 16 residues. CDR3 in DNA: TGTGCCAGCAGTTACTCAGGGGGCTATAGCTCCTACGAGCAGTACTTC. It is translated as CASSYSGGYSSYEQYF.

Note on this clone: The same CDR3 is also encoded by other DNA sequences in this sample. The chain joins TRBV5-1 to TRBJ2-7, with TRBD1 identical over 11 bases. The CDR3 totals 14 residues. The V and J ends lost 4 bases and 2 bases, in that order; junction bases with no gene match: 2. From germline, CDR1 is SGHRS and CDR2 YFSETQ. This CDR3 reads CASSPGQGAYEQYF. CDR3 DNA sequence: TGCGCCAGCAGCCCGGGACAGGGGGCCTACGAGCAGTACTTC.

This chain links TRBV5-4 with TRBJ2-4; 8 bases line up with TRBD2. The CDR3 contains 16 residues. Trimming took 4 bases from V and 1 from J; bases not matched to a gene: 7. Germline values: CDR1 SGHNT, CDR2 YYREEE (reference sequence). CDR3 protein: CASSPSGGAAKNIQYF. DNA for the CDR3: TGTGCCAGCAGCCCAAGCGGGGGTGCCGCCAAAAACATTCAGTACTTC.

This chain links TRBV28 with TRBJ1-5; D uncertain. V lost 1 base and J 4 bases, leaving 11 bases between the germline ends. Per the germline V gene, CDR1 is MDHEN and CDR2 is SYDVKM. The CDR3 consists of 15 residues. DNA for the CDR3: TGTGCCAGCAGTTTATTTCGCAGGACTAATCAGCCCCAGCATTTT. This translates into CASSLFRRTNQPQHF.

V is TRBV7-3 and J is TRBJ1-1; tentatively, D is TRBD1 (5 bases). Germline lookup yields CDR1 SGHTA and CDR2 FQGTGA. The CDR3 is made up of 14 amino acids. Between the trimmed V and J ends, which lost 2 bases and 1 base, there was a span of 8 bases. The CDR3 DNA reads TGTGCCAGCAGCTTAGGGGGGAGGAACACTGAAGCTTTCTTT. Protein product: CASSLGGRNTEAFF. Combining the CDR3 with reference TRBV7-3 and TRBJ1-1 gives the whole variable domain GAGVSQTPSNKVTEKGKYVELRCDPISGHTALYWYRQSLGQGPEFLIYFQGTGAADDSGLPNDRFFAVRPEGSVSTLKIQRTERGDSAVYLCASSLGGRNTEAFFGQGTRLTVV.

The genes are TRBV30 and TRBJ2-3, with D perhaps matching TRBD2 (6 bases). The CDR3 is 13 amino acids. Germline V gene sequence: CDR1 GTSNPN, CDR2 SVGIG (reference sequence). The V gene lost 3 bases and the J gene lost 4 bases, with 11 bases spanning the gap. DNA of the CDR3: TGTGCCTGGAGGGGGGGAGTCTCAGATACGCAGTATTTT. Translated: CAWRGGVSDTQYF. The full variable domain, its missing parts supplied by reference TRBV30 and TRBJ2-3, is SQTIHQWPATLVQPVGSPLSLECTVEGTSNPNLYWYRQAAGRGLQLLFYSVGIGQISSEVPQNLSASRPQDRQFILSSKKLLLSDSGFYLCAWRGGVSDTQYFGPGTRLTVL.

The chain has TRBV25-1 and TRBJ2-3; D remains ambiguous. Germline V gene sequence: CDR1 MGHDK, CDR2 SYGVNS. Trimming cost V 0 bases and J 4 bases, with 8 bases left between them. The CDR3 spans 14 residues. The CDR3 DNA follows: TGTGCCAGCAGTGAATACGGCGAGGCAGATACGCAGTATTTT. It translates to CASSEYGEADTQYF. Combining the CDR3 with reference TRBV25-1 and TRBJ2-3 gives the whole variable domain EADIYQTPRYLVIGTGKKITLECSQTMGHDKMYWYQQDPGMELHLIHYSYGVNSTEKGDLSSESTVSRIRTEHFPLTLESARPSHTSQYLCASSEYGEADTQYFGPGTRLTVL.

The table lists this clone with a few counts. CDR3 residues: CASTSGGIRNQPQHF. CDR3 nucleotide sequence: TGTGCCAGCACTTCAGGGGGCATTCGCAATCAGCCCCAGCATTTT. The genes are TRBV28 and TRBJ1-5; 8 nucleotides line up with TRBD1. CDR1 and CDR2 from the germline V gene are MDHEN and SYDVKM. V gave up 7 bases and J gave up 2 bases; unmatched junction bases: 7. The CDR3 has 15 amino acids.

This clone has just one count. The chain joins TRBV27 to TRBJ1-2; no definite D call. From germline, CDR1 is MNHEY and CDR2 SMNVEV (reference sequence). V was clipped by 4 bases and J by 4 bases, with 10 bases between them. This CDR3 is built from 13 residues. CDR3 protein: CASSYNGGYGYTF. Written as DNA, the CDR3 is TGTGCCAGCAGTTACAACGGAGGCTATGGCTACACCTTC.

There are a few counts of this clone. This chain connects TRBV7-9 to TRBJ1-6; D perhaps matches TRBD1 (5 bases). Trimming stripped 4 bases from V and 7 bases from J, with 14 bases between. Germline lookup yields CDR1 SEHNR and CDR2 FQNEAQ (reference sequence). The CDR3 length is 15 residues. The CDR3 loop reads CASSSLGGDNSPLHF. The DNA for the CDR3 is TGTGCCAGCAGCTCCCTGGGGGGGGACAATTCACCCCTCCACTTT.

This clone was counted a few times. The J gene is TRBJ2-5, the V gene TRBV3-1 (or the pseudogene TRBV3-2); TRBD1 agrees at 9 bases. There are 18 residues in the CDR3. CDR1 is LGHDT, CDR2 YNNKEL, per germline (reference sequence). V was clipped by 0 bases and J by 5 bases; unmatched bases: 13. In DNA, the CDR3 is TGTGCCAGCAGCCAAGAAACCTTTGGAGGACAGGGGCATGAGACCCAGTACTTC. This translates into CASSQETFGGQGHETQYF.

The chain employs TRBV30 and TRBJ1-5; TRBD1 matches at 8 bases. Germline assignment: CDR1 GTSNPN and CDR2 SVGIG (reference sequence). V shed 1 base and J 7 bases; nucleotides not matched to a gene: 6. The CDR3 is 14 residues long. The CDR3 loop is CAWSEGQGGQPQHF. The CDR3 nucleotides are TGTGCCTGGAGTGAAGGACAGGGAGGACAGCCCCAGCATTTT.

J is TRBJ1-2 and V is TRBV7-9, with D possibly being TRBD1 (6 bases). This CDR3 has 16 amino acids. Germline CDR1 reads SEHNR; CDR2 reads FQNEAQ (reference sequence). V was pared by 1 base and J by 0 bases, with 12 bases between. As DNA, the CDR3 is TGTGCCAGCAGCTTAGATTGGGGGCCAACTAACTATGGCTACACCTTC. Its protein is CASSLDWGPTNYGYTF.

The chain uses TRBV28 and TRBJ1-5; D remains unclear. This CDR3 has 14 residues. Trimming shortened V by 3 bases and J by 7 bases, and 13 bases separated the two germline ends. CDR1 is MDHEN, CDR2 SYDVKM, per germline. CDR3 in amino acids: CASSLTGFYQPQHF. CDR3 nucleotides: TGTGCCAGCAGTTTGACTGGGTTTTACCAGCCCCAGCATTTT.

The rearrangement joins TRBV12-5 to TRBJ1-1; TRBD1 matches at 7 bases. V was clipped by 8 bases and J by 4 bases; unmatched bases: 7. The germline CDR1 and CDR2 sequences are LGHNT and FRNRAP. The CDR3 loop spans 13 amino acids. CDR3 loop: CASRQGGGTEAFF. The DNA for the CDR3 is TGTGCTAGTAGACAGGGCGGTGGCACTGAAGCTTTCTTT.

This sequence joins TRBV7-2 and TRBJ2-3; 7 nucleotides agree with TRBD2. Per the germline V gene, CDR1 is SGHTA and CDR2 is FQGNSA. V trimming: 1 base; J trimming: 2 bases; junction bases outside the gene matches: 3. The CDR3 is 15 residues long. Here the CDR3 reads CASSLVTSDTDTQYF. Written as DNA, the CDR3 is TGTGCCAGCAGCTTAGTTACTAGCGACACAGATACGCAGTATTTT. The full variable domain, completed using reference TRBV7-2 and TRBJ2-3, is GAGVSQSPSNKVTEKGKDVELRCDPISGHTALYWYRQSLGQGLEFLIYFQGNSAPDKSGLPSDRFSAERTGGSVSTLTIQRTQQEDSAVYLCASSLVTSDTDTQYFGPGTRLTVL.

With regard to this clone: Other nucleotide sequences from this sample produce the same CDR3. CDR3 DNA: TGTGCCATCAGCCCCGACACCTACGAGCAGTACTTC. Translation: CAISPDTYEQYF. The chain employs TRBV10-3 and TRBJ2-7; D gene unclear. The CDR3 covers 12 residues. V lost 6 bases and J 2 bases, leaving 8 bases between the germline ends. Germline V lookup: CDR1 ENHRY, CDR2 SYGVKD.

The J gene is TRBJ1-2, the V gene TRBV4-2; TRBD1 matches 7 bases. In germline, CDR1 is LGHNA, CDR2 YNFKEQ. This CDR3 region has 16 residues. V lost 3 bases and J lost 7; bases outside the gene matches: 14. CDR3: CASSHPSSRQGSGYTF. CDR3 DNA: TGTGCCAGCAGCCACCCCTCAAGCAGACAGGGTAGTGGCTACACCTTC.